This TCR beta chain was captured in a study of T cell clones after liver transplantation. Study at large: Pre-transplant mixed lymphocyte reactions yielded third-party-reactive TCRbeta sequences as comparators for graft-donor-reactive sequences. Standard immunosuppression, with no induction, continued until 12-24 months after transplant. Whole-study results and caveats: A larger donor-reactive than third-party decline suggested partial antigen-specific deletion. These preliminary findings come from unstandardized post-transplant sampling times.

Clones were sequenced by immunoSEQ multiplex PCR, and TCRdb holds only the in-frame ones, with some missing. Of 65,000 to 80,000 clones in the sample, around 80% were seen once. The germline V gene has CDR1 MNHNS and CDR2 SASEGT. CDR3 length equals 13 residues. V lost 6 bases, J lost 9 bases, and 6 bases stayed unmatched. Notes on this clone: Its antigen is not known.

The chain recombines TRBV6-1 with TRBJ2-1; 9 bases map to TRBD1. Sequencing used CD4+ T cells from blood, obtained before liver transplant. The TCR originated in a human donor who received a liver transplant. The CDR3 reads CASRGTGQAEQFF. CDR3 nucleotides: TGTGCCAGCAGAGGGACAGGGCAAGCTGAGCAGTTCTTC.